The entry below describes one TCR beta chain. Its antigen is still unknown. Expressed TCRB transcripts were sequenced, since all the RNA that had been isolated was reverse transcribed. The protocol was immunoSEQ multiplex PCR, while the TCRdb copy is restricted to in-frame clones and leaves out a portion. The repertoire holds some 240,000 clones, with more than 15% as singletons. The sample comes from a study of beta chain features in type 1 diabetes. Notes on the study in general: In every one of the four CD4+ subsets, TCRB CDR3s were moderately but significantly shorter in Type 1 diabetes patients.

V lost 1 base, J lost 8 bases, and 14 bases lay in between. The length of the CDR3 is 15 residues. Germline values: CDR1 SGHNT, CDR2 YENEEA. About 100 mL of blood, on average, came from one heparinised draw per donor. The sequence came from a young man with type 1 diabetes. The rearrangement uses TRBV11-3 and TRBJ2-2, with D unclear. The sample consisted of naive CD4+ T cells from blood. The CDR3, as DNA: TGTGCCAGCAGCTTAGCCAACAGAGGTTCTGGGGAGCTGTTTTTT. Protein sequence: CASSLANRGSGELFF.